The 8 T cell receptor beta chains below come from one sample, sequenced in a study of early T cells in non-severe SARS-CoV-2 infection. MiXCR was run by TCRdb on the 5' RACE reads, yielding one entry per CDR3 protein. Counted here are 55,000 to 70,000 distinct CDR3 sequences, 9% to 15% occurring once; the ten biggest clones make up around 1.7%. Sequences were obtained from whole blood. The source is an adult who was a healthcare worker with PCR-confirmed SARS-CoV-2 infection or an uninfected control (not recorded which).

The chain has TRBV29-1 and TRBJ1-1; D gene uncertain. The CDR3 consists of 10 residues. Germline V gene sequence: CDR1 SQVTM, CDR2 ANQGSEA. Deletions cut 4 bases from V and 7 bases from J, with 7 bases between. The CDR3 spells CSVVMSEAFF. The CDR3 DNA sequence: TGCAGCGTTGTTATGAGTGAAGCTTTCTTT.

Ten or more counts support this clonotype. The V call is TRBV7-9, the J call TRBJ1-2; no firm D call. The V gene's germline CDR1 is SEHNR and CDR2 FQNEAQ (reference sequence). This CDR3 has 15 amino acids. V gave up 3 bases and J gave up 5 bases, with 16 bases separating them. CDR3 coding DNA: TGTGCCAGCAGCTTGGCCGGCCCCGGACTATATGGCTACACCTTC. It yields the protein CASSLAGPGLYGYTF.

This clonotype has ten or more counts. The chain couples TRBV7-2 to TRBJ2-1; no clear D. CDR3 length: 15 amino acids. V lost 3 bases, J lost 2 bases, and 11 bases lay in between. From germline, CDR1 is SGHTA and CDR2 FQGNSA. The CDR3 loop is CASSLVRQTYNEQFF. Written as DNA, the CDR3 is TGTGCCAGCAGCTTGGTTCGCCAGACCTACAATGAGCAGTTCTTC.

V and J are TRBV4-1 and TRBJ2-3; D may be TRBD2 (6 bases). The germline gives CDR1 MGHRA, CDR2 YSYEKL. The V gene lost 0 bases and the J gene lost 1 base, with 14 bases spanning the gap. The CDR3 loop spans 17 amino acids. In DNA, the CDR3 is TGCGCCAGCAGCCAAGATGATGGGGGACTGGGCACAGATACGCAGTATTTT. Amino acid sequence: CASSQDDGGLGTDTQYF.

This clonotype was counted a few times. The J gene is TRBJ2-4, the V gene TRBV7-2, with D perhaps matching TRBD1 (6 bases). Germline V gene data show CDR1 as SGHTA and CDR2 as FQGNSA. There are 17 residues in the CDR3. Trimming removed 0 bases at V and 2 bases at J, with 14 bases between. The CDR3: CASSLAEIRDTKNIQYF. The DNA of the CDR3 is TGTGCCAGCAGCTTAGCAGAAATCCGGGACACCAAAAACATTCAGTACTTC.

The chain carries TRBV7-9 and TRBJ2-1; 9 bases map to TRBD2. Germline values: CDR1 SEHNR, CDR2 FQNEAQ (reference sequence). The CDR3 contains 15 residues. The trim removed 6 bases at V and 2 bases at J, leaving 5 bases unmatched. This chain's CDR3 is CASRPGLAPYNEQFF. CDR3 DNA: TGTGCCAGCAGACCAGGACTAGCGCCCTACAATGAGCAGTTCTTC.

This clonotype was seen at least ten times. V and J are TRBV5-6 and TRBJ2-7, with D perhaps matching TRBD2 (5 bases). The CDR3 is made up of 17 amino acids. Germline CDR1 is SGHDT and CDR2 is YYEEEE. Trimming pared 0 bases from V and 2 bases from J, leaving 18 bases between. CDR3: CASSLVGRQDVTYEQYF. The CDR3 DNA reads TGTGCCAGCAGCTTGGTGGGGAGACAAGACGTCACCTACGAGCAGTACTTC.

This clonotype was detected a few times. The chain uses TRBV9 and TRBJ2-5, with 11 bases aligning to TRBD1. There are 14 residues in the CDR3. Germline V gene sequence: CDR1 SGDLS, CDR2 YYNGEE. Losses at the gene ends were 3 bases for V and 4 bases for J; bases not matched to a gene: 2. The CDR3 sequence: CASSAGQGAETQYF. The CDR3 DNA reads TGTGCCAGCAGCGCCGGACAGGGGGCAGAGACCCAGTACTTC.